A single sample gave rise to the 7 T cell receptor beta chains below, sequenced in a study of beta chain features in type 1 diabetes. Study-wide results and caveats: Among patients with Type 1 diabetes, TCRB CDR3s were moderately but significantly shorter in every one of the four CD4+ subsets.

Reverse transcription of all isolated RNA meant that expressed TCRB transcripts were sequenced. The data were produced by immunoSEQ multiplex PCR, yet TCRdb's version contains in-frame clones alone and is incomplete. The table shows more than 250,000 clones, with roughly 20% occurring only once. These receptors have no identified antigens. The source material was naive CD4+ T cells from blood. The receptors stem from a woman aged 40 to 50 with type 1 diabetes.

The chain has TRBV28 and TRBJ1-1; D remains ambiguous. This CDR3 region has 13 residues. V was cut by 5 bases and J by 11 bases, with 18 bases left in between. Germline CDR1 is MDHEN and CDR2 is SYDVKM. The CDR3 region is CASSTLRRDGAFF. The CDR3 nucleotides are TGTGCCAGCAGTACCCTTAGGAGGGATGGCGCTTTCTTT.

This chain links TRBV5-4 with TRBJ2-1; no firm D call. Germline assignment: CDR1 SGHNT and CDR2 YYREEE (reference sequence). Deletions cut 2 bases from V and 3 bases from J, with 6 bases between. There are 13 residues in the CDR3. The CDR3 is CASSFAGYNEQFF. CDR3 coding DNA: TGTGCCAGCAGCTTTGCAGGCTACAATGAGCAGTTCTTC.

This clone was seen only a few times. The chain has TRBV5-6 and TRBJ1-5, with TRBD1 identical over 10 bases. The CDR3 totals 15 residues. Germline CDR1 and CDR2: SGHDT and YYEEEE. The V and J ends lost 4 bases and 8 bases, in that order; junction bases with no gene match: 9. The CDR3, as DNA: TGTGCCAGCAGCCTACGGACAGGGGGTTTAGAGCCCCAGCATTTT. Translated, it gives CASSLRTGGLEPQHF.

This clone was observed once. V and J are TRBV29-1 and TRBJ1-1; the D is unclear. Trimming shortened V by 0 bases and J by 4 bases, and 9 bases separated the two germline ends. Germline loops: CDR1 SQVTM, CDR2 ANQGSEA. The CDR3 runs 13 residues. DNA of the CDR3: TGCAGCGTTGAAGAGGGCCGGGGCACTGAAGCTTTCTTT. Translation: CSVEEGRGTEAFF.

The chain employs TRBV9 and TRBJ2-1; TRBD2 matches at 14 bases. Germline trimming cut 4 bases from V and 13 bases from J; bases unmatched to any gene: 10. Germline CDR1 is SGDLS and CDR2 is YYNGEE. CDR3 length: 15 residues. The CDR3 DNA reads TGTGCCAGCAGCCCCCCCGGGACTAGCGGGGGCCCACAGTTCTTC. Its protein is CASSPPGTSGGPQFF.

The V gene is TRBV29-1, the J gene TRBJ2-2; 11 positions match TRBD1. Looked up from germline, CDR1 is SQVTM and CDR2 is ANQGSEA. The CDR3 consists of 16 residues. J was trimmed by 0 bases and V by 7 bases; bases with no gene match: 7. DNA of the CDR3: TGCAGCGCCTCCGGGACAGGGGGTGCGAACACCGGGGAGCTGTTTTTT. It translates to CSASGTGGANTGELFF.

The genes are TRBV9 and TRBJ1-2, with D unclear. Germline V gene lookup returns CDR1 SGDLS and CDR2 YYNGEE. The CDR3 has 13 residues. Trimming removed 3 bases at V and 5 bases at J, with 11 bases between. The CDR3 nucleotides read TGTGCCAGCAGCGCGGGAGAGTATTATGGCTACACCTTC. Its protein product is CASSAGEYYGYTF.